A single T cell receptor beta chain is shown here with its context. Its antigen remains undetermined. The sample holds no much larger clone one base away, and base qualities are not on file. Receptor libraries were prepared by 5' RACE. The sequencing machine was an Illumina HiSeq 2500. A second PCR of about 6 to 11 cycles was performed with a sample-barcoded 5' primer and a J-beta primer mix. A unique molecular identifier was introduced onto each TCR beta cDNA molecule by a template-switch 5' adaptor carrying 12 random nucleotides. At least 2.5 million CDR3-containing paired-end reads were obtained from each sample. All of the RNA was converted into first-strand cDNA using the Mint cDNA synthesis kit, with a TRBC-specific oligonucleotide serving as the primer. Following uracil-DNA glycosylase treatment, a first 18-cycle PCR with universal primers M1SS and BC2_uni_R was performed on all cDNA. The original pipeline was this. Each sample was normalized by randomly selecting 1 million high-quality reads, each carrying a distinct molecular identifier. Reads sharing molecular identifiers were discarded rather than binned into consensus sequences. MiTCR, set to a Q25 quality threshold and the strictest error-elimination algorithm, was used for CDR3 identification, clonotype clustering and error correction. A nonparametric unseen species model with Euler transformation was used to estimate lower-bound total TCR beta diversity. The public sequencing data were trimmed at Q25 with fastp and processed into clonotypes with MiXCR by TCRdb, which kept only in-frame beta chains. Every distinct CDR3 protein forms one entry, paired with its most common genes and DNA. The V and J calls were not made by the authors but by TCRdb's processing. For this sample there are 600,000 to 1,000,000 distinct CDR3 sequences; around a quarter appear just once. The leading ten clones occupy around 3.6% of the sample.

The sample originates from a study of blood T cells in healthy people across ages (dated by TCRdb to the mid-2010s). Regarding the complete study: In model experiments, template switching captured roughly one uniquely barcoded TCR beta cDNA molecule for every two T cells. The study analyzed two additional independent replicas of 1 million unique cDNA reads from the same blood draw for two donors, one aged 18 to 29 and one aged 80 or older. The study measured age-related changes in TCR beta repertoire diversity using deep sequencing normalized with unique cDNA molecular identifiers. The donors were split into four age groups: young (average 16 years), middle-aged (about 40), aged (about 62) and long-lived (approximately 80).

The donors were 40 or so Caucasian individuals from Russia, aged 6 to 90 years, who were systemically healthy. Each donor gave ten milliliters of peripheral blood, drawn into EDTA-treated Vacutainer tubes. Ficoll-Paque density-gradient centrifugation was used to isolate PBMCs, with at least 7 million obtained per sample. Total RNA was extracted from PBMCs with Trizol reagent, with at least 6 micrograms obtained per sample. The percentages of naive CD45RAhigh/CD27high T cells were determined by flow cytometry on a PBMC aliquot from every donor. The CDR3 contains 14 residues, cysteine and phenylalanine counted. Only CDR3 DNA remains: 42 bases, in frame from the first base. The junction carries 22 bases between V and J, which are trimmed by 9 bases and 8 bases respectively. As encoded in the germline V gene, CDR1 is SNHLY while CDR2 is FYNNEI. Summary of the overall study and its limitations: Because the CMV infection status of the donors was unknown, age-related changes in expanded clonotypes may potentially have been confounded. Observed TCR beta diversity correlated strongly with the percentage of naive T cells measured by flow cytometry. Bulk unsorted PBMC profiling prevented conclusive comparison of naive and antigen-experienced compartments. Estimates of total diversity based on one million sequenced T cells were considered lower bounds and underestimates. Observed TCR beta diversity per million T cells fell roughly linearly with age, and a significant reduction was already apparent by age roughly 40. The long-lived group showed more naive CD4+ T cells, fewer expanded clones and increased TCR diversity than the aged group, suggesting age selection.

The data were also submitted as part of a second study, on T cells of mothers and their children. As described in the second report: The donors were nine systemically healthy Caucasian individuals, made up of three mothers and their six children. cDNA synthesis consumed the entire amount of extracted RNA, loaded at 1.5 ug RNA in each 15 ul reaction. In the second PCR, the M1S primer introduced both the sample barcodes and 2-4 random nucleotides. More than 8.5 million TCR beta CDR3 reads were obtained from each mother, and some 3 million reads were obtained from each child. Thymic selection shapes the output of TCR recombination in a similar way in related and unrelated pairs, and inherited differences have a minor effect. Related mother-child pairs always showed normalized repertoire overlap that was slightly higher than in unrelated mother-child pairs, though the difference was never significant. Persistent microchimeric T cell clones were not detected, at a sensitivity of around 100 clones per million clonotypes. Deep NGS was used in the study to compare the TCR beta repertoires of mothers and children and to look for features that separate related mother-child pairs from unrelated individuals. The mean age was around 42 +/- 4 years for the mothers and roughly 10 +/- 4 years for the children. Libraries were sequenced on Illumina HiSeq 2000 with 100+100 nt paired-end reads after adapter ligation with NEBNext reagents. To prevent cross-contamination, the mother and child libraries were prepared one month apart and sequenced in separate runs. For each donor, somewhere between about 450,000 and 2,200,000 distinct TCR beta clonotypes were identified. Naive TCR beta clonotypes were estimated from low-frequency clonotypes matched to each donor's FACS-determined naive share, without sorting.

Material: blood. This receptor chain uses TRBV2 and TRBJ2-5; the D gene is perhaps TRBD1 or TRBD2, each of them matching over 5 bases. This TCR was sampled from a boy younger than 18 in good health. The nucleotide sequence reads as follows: TGTGCCAGTAACACGGGGCTAGCTCATTCTACCCAGTACTTC. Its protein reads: CASNTGLAHSTQYF.